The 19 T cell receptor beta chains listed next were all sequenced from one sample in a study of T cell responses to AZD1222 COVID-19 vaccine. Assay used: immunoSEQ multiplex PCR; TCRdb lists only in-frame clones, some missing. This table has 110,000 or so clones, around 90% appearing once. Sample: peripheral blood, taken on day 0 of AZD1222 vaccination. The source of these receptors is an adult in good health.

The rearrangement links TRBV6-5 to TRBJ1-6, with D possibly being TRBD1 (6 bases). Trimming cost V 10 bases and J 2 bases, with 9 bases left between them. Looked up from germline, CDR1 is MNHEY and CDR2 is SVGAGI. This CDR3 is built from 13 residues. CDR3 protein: CATRDTYNSPLHF. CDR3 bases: TGTGCCACCCGGGACACCTATAATTCACCCCTCCACTTT.

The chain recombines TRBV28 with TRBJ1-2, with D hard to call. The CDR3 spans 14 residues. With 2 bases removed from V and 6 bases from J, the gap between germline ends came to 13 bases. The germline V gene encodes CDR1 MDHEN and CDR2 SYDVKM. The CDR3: CASSLTYRGDGYTF. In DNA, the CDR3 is TGTGCCAGCAGTTTAACGTACCGGGGAGATGGCTACACCTTC.

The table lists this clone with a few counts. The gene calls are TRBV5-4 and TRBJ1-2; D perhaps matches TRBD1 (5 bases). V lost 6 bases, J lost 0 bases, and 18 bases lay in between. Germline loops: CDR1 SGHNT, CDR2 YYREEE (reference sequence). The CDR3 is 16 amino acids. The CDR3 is CASTPKGGGANYGYTF. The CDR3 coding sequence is TGTGCCAGCACCCCTAAGGGCGGGGGGGCTAACTATGGCTACACCTTC.

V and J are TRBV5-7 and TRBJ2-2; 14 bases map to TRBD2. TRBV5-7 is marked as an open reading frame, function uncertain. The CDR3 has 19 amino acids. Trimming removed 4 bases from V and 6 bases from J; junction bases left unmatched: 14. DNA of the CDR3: TGTGCCAGCAGCACGGAGGGGACTAGCGGGAGCCGAGTACCCGGGGAGCTGTTTTTT. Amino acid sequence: CASSTEGTSGSRVPGELFF.

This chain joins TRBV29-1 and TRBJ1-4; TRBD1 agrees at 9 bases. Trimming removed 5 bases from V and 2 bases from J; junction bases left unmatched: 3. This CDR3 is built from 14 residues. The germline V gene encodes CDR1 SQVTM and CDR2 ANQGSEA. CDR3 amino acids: CSVRQGGTNEKLFF. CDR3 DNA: TGCAGCGTTCGACAGGGGGGGACTAATGAAAAACTGTTTTTT.

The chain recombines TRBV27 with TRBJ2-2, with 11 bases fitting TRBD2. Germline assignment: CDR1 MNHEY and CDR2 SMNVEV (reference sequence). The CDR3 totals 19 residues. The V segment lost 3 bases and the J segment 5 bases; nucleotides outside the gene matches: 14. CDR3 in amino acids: CASSFLLLAGDPGTGELFF. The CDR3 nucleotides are TGTGCCAGCAGTTTTCTCCTACTAGCGGGGGACCCGGGAACCGGGGAGCTGTTTTTT.

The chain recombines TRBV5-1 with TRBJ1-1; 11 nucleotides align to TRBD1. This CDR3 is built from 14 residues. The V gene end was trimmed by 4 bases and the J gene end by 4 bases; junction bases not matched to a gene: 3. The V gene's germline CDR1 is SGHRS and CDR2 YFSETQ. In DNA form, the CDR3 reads TGCGCCAGCAGCACCGGGACAGGGGGCACTGAAGCTTTCTTT. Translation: CASSTGTGGTEAFF.

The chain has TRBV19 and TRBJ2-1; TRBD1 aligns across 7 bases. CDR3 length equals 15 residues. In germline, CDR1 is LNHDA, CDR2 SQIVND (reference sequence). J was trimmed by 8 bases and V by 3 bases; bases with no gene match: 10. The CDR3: CASSIQGVHGDEQFF. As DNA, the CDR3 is TGTGCCAGTAGTATTCAGGGGGTTCACGGCGATGAGCAGTTCTTC.

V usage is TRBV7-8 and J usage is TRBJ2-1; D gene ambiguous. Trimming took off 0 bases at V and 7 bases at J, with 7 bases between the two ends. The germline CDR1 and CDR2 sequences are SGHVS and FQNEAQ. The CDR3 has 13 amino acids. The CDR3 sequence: CASSLALGNEQFF. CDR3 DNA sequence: TGTGCCAGCAGCTTAGCTTTGGGGAATGAGCAGTTCTTC.

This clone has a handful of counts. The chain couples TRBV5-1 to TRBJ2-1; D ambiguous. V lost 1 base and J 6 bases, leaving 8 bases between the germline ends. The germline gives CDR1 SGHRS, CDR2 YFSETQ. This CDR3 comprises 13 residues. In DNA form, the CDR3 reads TGCGCCAGCAGCTTGACATTTGGCAATGAGCAGTTCTTC. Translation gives CASSLTFGNEQFF.

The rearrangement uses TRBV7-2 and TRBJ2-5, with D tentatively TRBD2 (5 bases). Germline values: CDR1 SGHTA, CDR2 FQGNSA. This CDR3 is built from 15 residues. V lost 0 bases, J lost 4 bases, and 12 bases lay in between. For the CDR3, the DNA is TGTGCCAGCAGCTTAGCCTCCTCGGGAAGAGAGACCCAGTACTTC. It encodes CASSLASSGRETQYF.

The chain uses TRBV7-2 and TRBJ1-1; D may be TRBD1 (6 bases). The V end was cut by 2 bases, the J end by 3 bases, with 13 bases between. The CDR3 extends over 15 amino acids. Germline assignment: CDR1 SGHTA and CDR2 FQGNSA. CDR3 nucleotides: TGTGCCAGCAGCTTATCTGGGGGGGGGCACACTGAAGCTTTCTTT. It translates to CASSLSGGGHTEAFF.

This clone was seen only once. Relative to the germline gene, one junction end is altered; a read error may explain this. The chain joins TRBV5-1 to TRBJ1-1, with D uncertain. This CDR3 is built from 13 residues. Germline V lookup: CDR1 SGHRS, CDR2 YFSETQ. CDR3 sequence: CASSADLNTEVFF. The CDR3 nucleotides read TGCGCCAGCAGCGCCGACCTGAACACTGAAGTTTTCTTT.

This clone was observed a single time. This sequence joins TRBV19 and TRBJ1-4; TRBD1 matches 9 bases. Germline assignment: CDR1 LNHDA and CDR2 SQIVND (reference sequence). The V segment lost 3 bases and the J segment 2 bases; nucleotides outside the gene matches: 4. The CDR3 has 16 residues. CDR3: CASSILTGGTNEKLFF. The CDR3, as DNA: TGTGCCAGTAGTATTCTGACAGGGGGGACTAATGAAAAACTGTTTTTT. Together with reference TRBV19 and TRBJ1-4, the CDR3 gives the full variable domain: DGGITQSPKYLFRKEGQNVTLSCEQNLNHDAMYWYRQDPGQGLRLIYYSQIVNDFQKGDIAEGYSVSREKKESFPLTVTSAQKNPTAFYLCASSILTGGTNEKLFFGSGTQLSVL.

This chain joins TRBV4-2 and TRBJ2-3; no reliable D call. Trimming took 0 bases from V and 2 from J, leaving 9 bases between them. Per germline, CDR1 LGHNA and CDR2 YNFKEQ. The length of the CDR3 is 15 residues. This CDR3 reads CASSQESTATDTQYF. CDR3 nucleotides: TGTGCCAGCAGCCAAGAATCCACGGCCACAGATACGCAGTATTTT.

CDR3 nucleotides: TGTGCCAGCAGTACCCAAACAGGGACCTATGGCTACACCTTC. This encodes CASSTQTGTYGYTF. The V gene is TRBV28, the J gene TRBJ1-2; D is perhaps TRBD1 (6 bases). CDR1 MDHEN and CDR2 SYDVKM come from the germline V gene. Between the trimmed V and J ends, which lost 5 bases and 4 bases, there was a span of 14 bases. The CDR3 spans 14 residues.

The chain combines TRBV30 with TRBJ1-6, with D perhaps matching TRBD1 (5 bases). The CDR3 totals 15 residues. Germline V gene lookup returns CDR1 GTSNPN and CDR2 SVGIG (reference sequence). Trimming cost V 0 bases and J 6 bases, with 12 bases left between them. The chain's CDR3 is CAWSVLGQGNSPLHF. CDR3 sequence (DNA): TGTGCCTGGAGTGTACTGGGGCAGGGTAATTCACCCCTCCACTTT. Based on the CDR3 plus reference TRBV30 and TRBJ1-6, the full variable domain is SQTIHQWPATLVQPVGSPLSLECTVEGTSNPNLYWYRQAAGRGLQLLFYSVGIGQISSEVPQNLSASRPQDRQFILSSKKLLLSDSGFYLCAWSVLGQGNSPLHFGNGTRLTVT.

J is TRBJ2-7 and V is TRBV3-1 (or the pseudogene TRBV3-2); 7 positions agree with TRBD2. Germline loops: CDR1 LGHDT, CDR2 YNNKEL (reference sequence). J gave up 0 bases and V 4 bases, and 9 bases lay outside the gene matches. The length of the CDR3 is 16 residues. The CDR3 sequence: CASSRSGRGSSYEQYF. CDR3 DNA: TGTGCCAGCAGCCGGTCAGGGCGGGGGAGCTCCTACGAGCAGTACTTC.

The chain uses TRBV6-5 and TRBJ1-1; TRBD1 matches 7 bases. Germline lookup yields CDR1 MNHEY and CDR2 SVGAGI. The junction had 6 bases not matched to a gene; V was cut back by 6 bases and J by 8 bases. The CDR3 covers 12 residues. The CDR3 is CASSTGTEEAFF. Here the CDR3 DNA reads TGTGCCAGCAGCACCGGGACAGAAGAAGCTTTCTTT.